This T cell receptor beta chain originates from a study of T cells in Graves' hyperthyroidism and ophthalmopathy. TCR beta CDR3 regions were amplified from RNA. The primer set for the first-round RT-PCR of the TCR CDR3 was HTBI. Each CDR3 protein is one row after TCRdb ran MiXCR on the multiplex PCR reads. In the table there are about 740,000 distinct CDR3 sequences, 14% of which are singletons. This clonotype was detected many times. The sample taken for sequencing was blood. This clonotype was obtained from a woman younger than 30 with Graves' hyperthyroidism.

This CDR3 reads CASSATGSGEQYF. CDR3 sequence (DNA): TGTGCCAGCAGCGCTACGGGATCCGGCGAGCAGTACTTC. The chain uses TRBV12-3 or TRBV12-4 and TRBJ2-7, with D possibly being TRBD2 (5 bases). Trimming took off 6 bases at V and 6 bases at J, with 15 bases between the two ends. The CDR3 totals 13 residues.